This T cell receptor beta chain was sequenced for a study of blood T cell repertoires in COVID-19. Study-wide context: Whether acute or convalescent, the COVID-19 samples came from the United States, Italy and Spain.

This CDR3 contains 15 residues. V was cut by 5 bases and J by 4 bases, with 17 bases left in between. Per germline, CDR1 SGHVS and CDR2 FNYEAQ. Clones were sequenced by immunoSEQ multiplex PCR, and TCRdb holds only the in-frame ones, with some missing. The sample consists of approximately 320,000 clones, around nine tenths of them appearing once. Seattle's cohort entered during active infection and was followed longitudinally. Source material: peripheral blood. The chain combines TRBV7-6 with TRBJ2-5; a possible D gene is TRBD2 (5 bases). The TCR was taken from a woman younger than 45 with COVID-19, enrolled during active disease. The CDR3 loop reads CASSQELVALETQYF. In DNA form, the CDR3 reads TGTGCCAGCAGCCAAGAACTAGTTGCGTTAGAGACCCAGTACTTC.